The 29 T cell receptor beta chains below were found in one sample sequenced in a study of blood T cells in healthy people across ages. The second PCR ran about 6 to 11 cycles with a sample-barcoded 5' primer and J-beta primers. TCRdb itself ran the 5' RACE reads through MiXCR, one entry per CDR3 protein. Of about 1.1 million distinct CDR3 sequences in the sample, roughly two fifths are singletons; the top ten hold 10% to 15%. Source material: blood. The source of these receptors is a man younger than 30 in good health.

Many counts were recorded for this clonotype. The chain links TRBV4-3 to TRBJ2-3; 11 nucleotides match TRBD2. CDR1 is LGHNA and CDR2 is YSLEER in the germline V gene. After removal of 4 bases from V and 4 bases from J, the junction contained 4 bases not matched to a gene. CDR3 length: 15 amino acids. CDR3 nucleotides: TGCGCCAGCAGCCCGACTAGCGGGGTTGCAGATACGCAGTATTTT. This translates into CASSPTSGVADTQYF.

The rearrangement joins TRBV4-1 to TRBJ1-3, with a weak D call TRBD1 (6 bases). The V and J ends lost 4 bases and 2 bases respectively, with 18 bases between them. This CDR3 contains 17 residues. CDR1 and CDR2 from the germline V gene are MGHRA and YSYEKL. Here the CDR3 reads CASSPQGAINTGNTIYF. The DNA for the CDR3 is TGCGCCAGCAGCCCACAGGGCGCGATCAACACTGGAAACACCATATATTTT.

V and J are TRBV5-1 and TRBJ2-3; the D gene is possibly TRBD1 (5 bases). Trimming took off 0 bases at V and 1 base at J, with 12 bases between the two ends. The germline V gene has CDR1 SGHRS and CDR2 YFSETQ. This CDR3 has 16 amino acids. The CDR3 sequence: CASSLATRVGTDTQYF. CDR3 in DNA: TGCGCCAGCAGCTTGGCCACCAGGGTGGGCACAGATACGCAGTATTTT.

V gene TRBV5-1 combines with J gene TRBJ1-6, with 7 bases lining up with TRBD1. The CDR3 extends over 16 amino acids. The V gene end was trimmed by 5 bases and the J gene end by 7 bases; junction bases not matched to a gene: 12. Germline values: CDR1 SGHRS, CDR2 YFSETQ. The CDR3 protein is CASSPRTGTENSPLHF. CDR3 bases: TGCGCCAGCAGTCCGCGAACCGGGACAGAGAATTCACCCCTCCACTTT.

About this clonotype: Since a much larger clone is just one base distant, this may be a read error. J is TRBJ1-2 and V is TRBV16; D is possibly TRBD1 (6 bases). Germline V gives CDR1 KGHSY, CDR2 FQNENV. V lost 4 bases, J lost 2 bases, and 8 bases lay in between. There are 13 residues in the CDR3. In DNA form, the CDR3 reads TGTGCCAGCAGCCGACAGGAGAACTATGGCTACACCTTC. Amino acids: CASSRQENYGYTF. The full variable domain, with the rest looked up from reference TRBV16 and TRBJ1-2, is GEEVAQTPKHLVRGEGQKAKLYCAPIKGHSYVFWYQQVLKNEFKFLISFQNENVFDETGMPKERFSAKCLPNSPCSLEIQATKLEDSAVYFCASSRQENYGYTFGSGTRLTVV.

This clonotype was seen a handful of times. This chain joins TRBV7-2 and TRBJ1-5; D remains unclear. The CDR3 consists of 15 residues. Germline CDR1 reads SGHTA; CDR2 reads FQGNSA. V shed 5 bases and J shed 4 bases, with 15 bases lying between them. CDR3: CASSLSQTGNQPQHF. In DNA, the CDR3 is TGTGCCAGCAGCCTAAGCCAAACGGGGAATCAGCCCCAGCATTTT.

This clonotype was detected only once. Given a much more abundant clone one base away, this may be a read error. This chain links TRBV12-3 or TRBV12-4 with TRBJ2-7; D is uncertain. The length of the CDR3 is 12 residues. CDR3 coding DNA: TGTGCCAACAGTTTTGGCACCTACGAGCAGTACTTC. Its translation: CANSFGTYEQYF.

V is TRBV6-5 and J is TRBJ1-2; a possible D gene is TRBD1 (5 bases). Germline V CDR1 and CDR2: MNHEY, SVGAGI. V lost 6 bases, J lost 3 bases, and 14 bases lay in between. This CDR3 is 14 amino acids long. DNA for the CDR3: TGTGCCAGCAGAACCAACTGGGACGACTATGGCTACACCTTC. Amino acids: CASRTNWDDYGYTF.

Only a few counts were recorded for this clonotype. The J gene is TRBJ1-5, the V gene TRBV4-1; 9 bases fit TRBD1. There are 17 residues in the CDR3. The germline V gene has CDR1 MGHRA and CDR2 YSYEKL. V lost 1 base, J lost 1 base, and 5 bases stayed unmatched. This CDR3 is CASSQGDRVRSNQPQHF. In DNA form, the CDR3 reads TGCGCCAGCAGCCAAGGGGACAGGGTACGAAGCAATCAGCCCCAGCATTTT.

In its sample, this clonotype was seen once. CDR3 sequence (DNA): TGTGCCAGCAGAGAGTCGAACACTGAAGCTTTCTTT. This sequence encodes CASRESNTEAFF. This chain uses TRBV5-6 with TRBJ1-1; no clear D gene. Trimming removed 5 bases at V and 1 base at J, with 6 bases between. Germline-derived CDR1 and CDR2 are SGHDT and YYEEEE. The CDR3 has 12 amino acids.

V is TRBV5-1 and J is TRBJ2-1; 8 nucleotides agree with TRBD1. CDR1 and CDR2 (germline): SGHRS, YFSETQ. The junction had 9 bases not matched to a gene; V was cut back by 4 bases and J by 6 bases. The CDR3 spans 15 residues. Here the CDR3 DNA reads TGCGCCAGCAGCCCCGTGGAACAGGGGGGCAATGAGCAGTTCTTC. This sequence encodes CASSPVEQGGNEQFF.

The V call is TRBV25-1, the J call TRBJ2-3, with 7 nucleotides matching TRBD1. The germline V gene encodes CDR1 MGHDK and CDR2 SYGVNS. This CDR3 has 17 residues. V was clipped by 3 bases and J by 3 bases; unmatched bases: 12. CDR3 DNA sequence: TGTGCCAGCAGTGACCCTACAGGGGTTTTCATAACAGATACGCAGTATTTT. Translating it yields CASSDPTGVFITDTQYF.

This chain links TRBV27 with TRBJ1-2; 8 bases line up with TRBD1. Germline CDR1 is MNHEY and CDR2 is SMNVEV (reference sequence). V trimming: 4 bases; J trimming: 7 bases; junction bases outside the gene matches: 8. The CDR3 has 14 amino acids. The DNA for the CDR3 is TGTGCCAGCAGTTCCGGACAGGGTACTGCTGGCTACACCTTC. Residues: CASSSGQGTAGYTF.

V is TRBV20-1 and J is TRBJ2-2, with D maybe TRBD1 (5 bases). The length of the CDR3 is 14 residues. Germline V gives CDR1 DFQATT, CDR2 SNEGSKA (reference sequence). Trimming took 0 bases from V and 6 from J, leaving 11 bases between them. CDR3 residues: CSARDPQGPGELFF. Here the CDR3 DNA reads TGCAGTGCTAGAGATCCCCAGGGTCCCGGGGAGCTGTTTTTT.

This chain uses TRBV29-1 with TRBJ2-5; 14 nucleotides agree with TRBD2. The DNA end favors TRBJ2-7, so the J call may be wrong. Looked up from germline, CDR1 is SQVTM and CDR2 is ANQGSEA. This CDR3 contains 14 residues. The CDR3: CSVGTSGRMDEQYF. Here the CDR3 DNA reads TGCAGCGTTGGGACTAGCGGGAGGATGGACGAGCAGTACTTC.

The V and J genes are TRBV4-3 and TRBJ1-1; D call uncertain. Trimming cost V 5 bases and J 1 base, with 8 bases left between them. Germline V CDR1 and CDR2: LGHNA, YSLEER. CDR3 length: 13 amino acids. The CDR3, as DNA: TGCGCCAGCAGCAGAATTAGGAACACTGAAGCTTTCTTT. Translating gives CASSRIRNTEAFF.

J is TRBJ2-5 and V is TRBV6-2 or TRBV6-3; 7 bases align to TRBD2. Germline CDR1 and CDR2: MNHEY and SVGEGT. This CDR3 has 16 residues. V dropped 0 bases and J dropped 11; count of bases not matched to a gene: 15. The CDR3 DNA follows: TGTGCCAGCAGTTACTCCTGGCGGGGGATTAACAATGAGCAGTACTTC. It codes for CASSYSWRGINNEQYF.

This chain joins TRBV18 and TRBJ1-1; the D gene is possibly TRBD1 (6 bases). The CDR3 sequence is 15 residues long. Germline lookup yields CDR1 KGHSH and CDR2 LQKENI. V lost 2 bases to trimming and J lost 2 bases, with 12 bases between them. CDR3 loop: CASSPGGDINTEAFF. The CDR3 region has the DNA TGTGCCAGCTCACCAGGAGGGGACATAAACACTGAAGCTTTCTTT. The whole variable domain, remainder taken from reference TRBV18 and TRBJ1-1, is NAGVMQNPRHLVRRRGQEARLRCSPMKGHSHVYWYRQLPEEGLKFMVYLQKENIIDESGMPKERFSAEFPKEGPSILRIQQVVRGDSAAYFCASSPGGDINTEAFFGQGTRLTVV.

This clonotype was found many times. The V gene is TRBV24-1, the J gene TRBJ1-2; no firm D call. The V and J ends lost 2 bases and 0 bases respectively, with 9 bases between them. This CDR3 has 15 amino acids. Germline-derived CDR1 and CDR2 are KGHDR and SFDVKD. The CDR3 reads CATSDSDKPNYGYTF. The DNA of the CDR3 is TGTGCCACCAGTGATTCCGACAAACCTAACTATGGCTACACCTTC.

This clonotype was seen more than once but under ten times. The J gene is TRBJ2-1, the V gene TRBV10-3; the D call may be TRBD1 or TRBD2 (5 bases each). The V and J ends lost 4 bases and 5 bases respectively, with 12 bases between them. The CDR3 has 14 residues. The germline V gene has CDR1 ENHRY and CDR2 SYGVKD. CDR3 residues: CAISAGTVNNEQFF. CDR3 nucleotides: TGTGCCATCAGTGCGGGGACGGTGAACAATGAGCAGTTCTTC.

The chain uses TRBV5-6 and TRBJ2-5; a possible D gene is TRBD1 (6 bases). Matching the DNA end better, TRBJ2-7 makes the J call doubtful. Germline V gene lookup returns CDR1 SGHDT and CDR2 YYEEEE. The CDR3 contains 15 residues. The CDR3 nucleotides are TGTGCCAGCAGCCCCCTAAGGGGGACCCCCTACGAGCAGTACTTC. Its translation: CASSPLRGTPYEQYF.

This clonotype was counted only a few times. The chain combines TRBV20-1 with TRBJ2-7, with 7 bases identical to TRBD1. This CDR3 contains 13 residues. Germline loops: CDR1 DFQATT, CDR2 SNEGSKA (reference sequence). The trim removed 3 bases at V and 3 bases at J, leaving 5 bases unmatched. The CDR3 loop reads CSASNRQGYEQYF. For the CDR3, the DNA is TGCAGTGCTAGCAATAGACAGGGCTACGAGCAGTACTTC.

The chain carries TRBV6-6 and TRBJ1-2; no definite D call. V lost 10 bases, J lost 4 bases, and 10 bases lay in between. The CDR3 spans 11 residues. Looked up from germline, CDR1 is MNHNY and CDR2 is SVGAGI (reference sequence). CDR3 DNA: TGTGCCACTCCGGCAGCCTATGGCTACACCTTC. Residues: CATPAAYGYTF.

This clonotype was observed a few times. CDR3 region: CASSSELSDEQFF. The CDR3 DNA sequence: TGTGCCAGCAGCTCCGAACTAAGCGATGAGCAGTTCTTC. The V and J genes are TRBV5-6 and TRBJ2-1; D unclear. Trimming cost V 3 bases and J 8 bases, with 12 bases left between them. The CDR3 is 13 residues long. In germline, CDR1 is SGHDT, CDR2 YYEEEE. Full variable domain (missing parts from reference TRBV5-6 and TRBJ2-1): DAGVTQSPTHLIKTRGQQVTLRCSPKSGHDTVSWYQQALGQGPQFIFQYYEEEERQRGNFPDRFSGHQFPNYSSELNVNALLLGDSALYLCASSSELSDEQFFGPGTRLTVL.

The V and J genes are TRBV7-2 and TRBJ1-5; D gene ambiguous. Germline lookup yields CDR1 SGHTA and CDR2 FQGNSA. CDR3 length: 16 amino acids. V dropped 3 bases and J dropped 5 bases, with 17 bases sitting between them. CDR3 coding DNA: TGTGCCAGCAGCTTGGTTCCGGGGAAAGTTGATCAGCCCCAGCATTTT. Amino acids: CASSLVPGKVDQPQHF. Combining the CDR3 with reference TRBV7-2 and TRBJ1-5 gives the whole variable domain GAGVSQSPSNKVTEKGKDVELRCDPISGHTALYWYRQSLGQGLEFLIYFQGNSAPDKSGLPSDRFSAERTGGSVSTLTIQRTQQEDSAVYLCASSLVPGKVDQPQHFGDGTRLSIL.

In this sample, this clonotype turned up once. The chain carries TRBV5-6 and TRBJ1-5, with TRBD1 matching 8 bases. Germline V CDR1 and CDR2: SGHDT, YYEEEE. J lost 0 bases, V lost 4 bases, and 9 bases had no gene match. CDR3 size: 17 residues. CDR3 nucleotide sequence: TGTGCCAGCAGCGATCAACAGGGGGACTATAGCAATCAGCCCCAGCATTTT. It yields the protein CASSDQQGDYSNQPQHF.

The rearrangement links TRBV20-1 to TRBJ1-4; D is unclear. The CDR3 has 14 residues. The germline V gene encodes CDR1 DFQATT and CDR2 SNEGSKA (reference sequence). Trimming removed 1 base from V and 7 bases from J, with 13 bases in between. The CDR3 DNA reads as TGCAGTGCTAGAGCAGTAAGACCTACTGAAAAACTGTTTTTT. It is translated as CSARAVRPTEKLFF.

The chain links TRBV6-2 or TRBV6-3 to TRBJ2-1; D is unclear. CDR1 is MNHEY and CDR2 is SVGEGT in the germline V gene. The CDR3 spans 12 residues. Trimming pared 2 bases from V and 10 bases from J, leaving 9 bases between. CDR3 protein: CASSYPPREQFF. The CDR3 region has the DNA TGTGCCAGCAGTTACCCCCCAAGGGAGCAGTTCTTC.

This clonotype was seen a handful of times. The genes are TRBV29-1 and TRBJ2-3; 14 bases agree with TRBD2. From germline, CDR1 is SQVTM and CDR2 ANQGSEA. Germline trimming cut 7 bases from V and 0 bases from J; bases unmatched to any gene: 6. CDR3 length: 16 residues. The chain's CDR3 is CSGRLAGGLSTDTQYF. CDR3 DNA: TGCAGCGGCCGACTAGCGGGGGGGCTAAGCACAGATACGCAGTATTTT.